This T cell receptor beta chain appears in the sequencing data of a study of blood T cell repertoires in COVID-19. Study-level information: The United States, Italy and Spain supplied acute and convalescent COVID-19 samples. From T cells, B-cell-depleted T cells, or PBMCs came the material, which was cDNA or gDNA.

The table lists this clone with a few counts. The CDR3 is 17 amino acids. Trimming cost V 7 bases and J 6 bases; bases outside gene matches: 16. Germline CDR1 is LNHDA and CDR2 is SQIVND (reference sequence). Sequenced by immunoSEQ multiplex PCR; TCRdb stores in-frame clones only, minus some. The sample includes roughly 32,000 clones, roughly 85% seen only once; the top ten take more than 7.5%. Sequences were obtained from peripheral blood. This sequence joins TRBV19 and TRBJ1-1; 11 bases match TRBD1. The receptor comes from an older man with active COVID-19. CDR3 residues: CASTLPLGQGALAEAFF. In DNA form, the CDR3 reads TGTGCCAGTACCTTACCCCTAGGACAGGGGGCTTTGGCTGAAGCTTTCTTT.